These T cell receptor beta chains were read from a single sample in a study of blood T cell repertoires in COVID-19. The data were produced by immunoSEQ multiplex PCR, yet TCRdb's version contains in-frame clones alone and is incomplete. This table holds over 65,000 clones, 82% found once. Sequenced input: peripheral blood. The source of these receptors is an elderly man with active COVID-19. Both conserved end residues are part of each CDR3. D genes are given only for firm matches. Clone size appears in some rows only: once, few, many, or a class for an expanded clone.

TRBV28	TRBJ1-5	NA	NA	TGTGCCAGCAACGGAGGAGATGCGGGGGGCAATCAGCCCCAGCATTTT	CASNGGDAGGNQPQHF
TRBV10-3	TRBJ2-7	NA	once	TGTGCCATCAGTAACCGGGACAACTACGAGCAGTACTTC	CAISNRDNYEQYF
TRBV3-1/TRBV3-2	TRBJ2-1	TRBD2	NA	TGTGCCAGCAGCCAAGGGGGAGGGAGCTCCTACAATGAGCAGTTCTTC	CASSQGGGSSYNEQFF
TRBV7-2	TRBJ2-5	NA	NA	TGTGCCAGCAGTCACTTCGGGACTGGAGAGACCCAGTACTTC	CASSHFGTGETQYF
TRBV30	TRBJ1-4	NA	few	TGTGCCTGGAGTTCTGGCGGGACCTCCAGTAATGAAAAACTGTTTTTT	CAWSSGGTSSNEKLFF
TRBV14	TRBJ2-1	NA	few	TGTGCCAGCAGCCAAGACAAGGGGCAGATCTACAATGAGCAGTTCTTC	CASSQDKGQIYNEQFF
TRBV7-9	TRBJ2-1	TRBD2	NA	TGTGCCAGCAGCTTAGGGAACGGGAGGGCCAATGAGCAGTTCTTC	CASSLGNGRANEQFF
TRBV6-2/TRBV6-3	TRBJ2-7	NA	few	TGTGCCAGCAGTGACGGCGACAGTGGGACAACAAATACCTACGAGCAGTACTTC	CASSDGDSGTTNTYEQYF
TRBV5-1	TRBJ1-6	TRBD1	NA	TGCGCCAGCAGCCGCGCTGGGGACAGAAATTCACCCCTCCACTTT	CASSRAGDRNSPLHF
TRBV9	TRBJ1-4	NA	NA	TGTGCCAGCAGCGTAGGGGGAGGGATGGCCCTAAATGAAAAACTGTTTTTT	CASSVGGGMALNEKLFF
TRBV7-3	TRBJ2-1	NA	NA	TGTGCCAGCGCATGGGCGGGAAACAATGAGCAGTTCTTC	CASAWAGNNEQFF
TRBV5-1	TRBJ2-1	TRBD2	NA	TGCGCCAGCAGAGGCCTACTAGCGGGAGGGCCAGGTGAGCAGTTCTTC	CASRGLLAGGPGEQFF
TRBV7-2	TRBJ2-7	TRBD1	NA	TGTGCCAGCAGGGAAGGGACAGGTCCTTCCTACGAGCAGTACTTC	CASREGTGPSYEQYF
TRBV18	TRBJ2-5	NA	NA	TGTGCCAGCTCACACGGCAGGGGCGGTGAGACCCAGTACTTC	CASSHGRGGETQYF
TRBV19	TRBJ2-7	TRBD2	once	TGTGCCAGTAGTATCGGTAGCGGGGGCAGCTCCTACGGGCAGTACTTC	CASSIGSGGSSYGQYF
TRBV19	TRBJ2-5	TRBD2	NA	TGTGCCAGTAGTATAGGGTTGACGGGGGGTTTGGAGACCCAGTACTTC	CASSIGLTGGLETQYF
TRBV7-8	TRBJ2-5	NA	NA	TGTGCCAGCAGCTCCCCTTACCAAGAGACCCAGTACTTC	CASSSPYQETQYF
TRBV12-5	TRBJ1-6	NA	few	TGTGCTAGTGGTTTGACCTCACAGGGACGGTGGGCACCCCTCCACTTT	CASGLTSQGRWAPLHF
TRBV6-5	TRBJ1-1	NA	NA	TGTGCCAGCAGGGATGGACGCGGAGGAGCTTTCTTT	CASRDGRGGAFF
TRBV24-1	TRBJ2-7	NA	NA	TGTGCCACCAGTGAGCGGGGCGTTTCCTACGAGCAGTACTTC	CATSERGVSYEQYF
TRBV11-1	TRBJ1-6	TRBD1	NA	TGTGCCAGCAGACCCAGGGGGCCACATAATTCACCCCTCCACTTT	CASRPRGPHNSPLHF
TRBV6-5	TRBJ1-2	NA	NA	TGTGCCGCGACGGACAGATATGGCTACACCTTC	CAATDRYGYTF
TRBV6-5	TRBJ1-3	NA	NA	TGTGCCAGCTCGTGGGAGGGCTCTGGAAACACCATATATTTT	CASSWEGSGNTIYF
TRBV7-8	TRBJ1-5	NA	NA	TGTGCCAGCAGCCCAGGACAAAGTTATAGCAATCAGCCCCAGCATTTT	CASSPGQSYSNQPQHF
TRBV19	TRBJ1-1	TRBD1	NA	TGTGCCAGTAAAGGGACAGGGGTGAACACTGAAGCTTTCTTT	CASKGTGVNTEAFF
TRBV29-1	TRBJ1-2	NA	NA	TGCAGCATCCAAGGTCGCCGGCAGGGGAATGGCTACACCTTC	CSIQGRRQGNGYTF
TRBV2	TRBJ2-7	NA	NA	TGTGCTGGGGGGACCACTGGGACCGAGCAGTACTTC	CAGGTTGTEQYF
TRBV5-1	TRBJ2-2	NA	NA	TGCGCCAGCAGCTTGGAGCTAGGAGGGGGCTTGACCGGGGAGCTGTTTTTT	CASSLELGGGLTGELFF
TRBV5-5	TRBJ2-7	TRBD1	NA	TGTGCCAGCAGCTCCGGGACAGGGGGCCTTAGCTCCTACGAGCAGTACTTC	CASSSGTGGLSSYEQYF
TRBV28	TRBJ2-3	TRBD1	NA	TGTGCCAGCAGTTTTATGGGACAGGGGGCTTCAGATACGCAGTATTTT	CASSFMGQGASDTQYF
TRBV4-3	TRBJ1-5	NA	few	TGCGCCAGCAGCCAAGGCTCGGGAGGGGCCCAGCCCCAGCATTTT	CASSQGSGGAQPQHF
TRBV27	TRBJ1-6	NA	few	TGTGCCAGCAGCCGGGGGGGTTCCTATAATTCACCCCTCCACTTT	CASSRGGSYNSPLHF
TRBV2	TRBJ2-5	TRBD1	NA	TGTGCCAGGGGAAATACAGGGGTAGAGACCCAGTACTTC	CARGNTGVETQYF
TRBV3-1/TRBV3-2	TRBJ1-1	TRBD1	NA	TGTGCCAGCAGCCAAGATAATGTGACAGGGAGAGTAAAGTTAGGCACTGAAGCTTTCTTT	CASSQDNVTGRVKLGTEAFF
TRBV5-1	TRBJ2-2	TRBD2	NA	TGCGCCAGCAGCTTGGCCAGCGGGGTTGACACCGGGGAGCTGTTTTTT	CASSLASGVDTGELFF
TRBV9	TRBJ1-6	NA	NA	TGTGCCAGCAGCGTAGCTACCGGTCCAGGGGCTTACAATTCACCCCTCCACTTT	CASSVATGPGAYNSPLHF
TRBV7-7	TRBJ2-3	NA	NA	TGTGCCAGCAGCTTAGCGGTCGGTAGTACGCAGTATTTT	CASSLAVGSTQYF